Below, 15 T cell receptor beta chains from the same sample are listed, as sequenced in a study of CD8+ T cells in alopecia areata. cDNA reverse transcribed from extracted RNA served as the sequencing template. TCRdb's table, derived via immunoSEQ multiplex PCR, lists solely in-frame clones and lacks some. In total the sample includes roughly 110,000 clones, none of them seen once. The sample comprised lesional skin. The receptors were gathered from a C3H/HeJ mouse with alopecia areata. The strain's MHC type: H2-k.

This clone was detected many times. Gene names denote mouse genes. The CDR3 bases that were read are TGTGCCAGCAGTGATGCTGAGGGGAAGGGCCAAGAC. Its translation: CASSDAEGKGQD. The CDR3, in full, reads CASSDAEGKGQDTQYF. The chain links TRBV13-3 to TRBJ2-5; TRBD1 is a possible D gene (5 bases). Sequencing ends 4 residues short of the CDR3 end; the germline J gene provides the rest. This CDR3 is built from 16 residues. Deletions cut 0 bases from V and 2 bases from J, with 13 bases between. CDR1 and CDR2 (germline): NNHDY, SYVADS.

Turning to this clone: Germline and genes: mouse. The sequenced fragment ends 4 residues before the CDR3 boundary, so the rest is inferred from the germline J gene. This chain uses TRBV1 with TRBJ2-2; TRBD1 is a possible D gene (6 bases). The CDR3 loop spans 17 amino acids. Germline lookup yields CDR1 NSQYPW and CDR2 LRSPGD (reference sequence). With 0 bases removed from V and 4 bases from J, the gap between germline ends came to 15 bases. Here the CDR3 reads CTCSADPGPRGTGQLYF. The DNA read from the CDR3 is TGCACCTGCAGTGCAGATCCGGGGCCCAGGGGCACCGGG.

In this sample, this clone turned up many times. Gene names denote mouse genes. The DNA read from the CDR3 is TGTGCCAGCAGAGCCGGGACATTCTCCTAT. Residues: CASRAGTFSY. The whole CDR3 is CASRAGTFSYEQYF. The chain recombines TRBV13-3 with TRBJ2-7; TRBD1 might be the D (6 bases). The read falls 4 residues short of the CDR3 end, and the missing part is taken from the germline J gene. The CDR3 extends over 14 amino acids. Trimming shortened V by 5 bases and J by 0 bases, and 12 bases separated the two germline ends. CDR1 is NNHDY and CDR2 is SYVADS in the germline V gene.

To note about this clone: The gene symbols are mouse symbols. The read gets to within 4 residues of the CDR3 end, and the germline J gene fills in the rest. The chain has TRBV13-2 and TRBJ2-1; 8 bases are shared with TRBD2. Germline V lookup: CDR1 NNHNN, CDR2 SYGAGS (reference sequence). There are 15 residues in the CDR3. The part of the CDR3 DNA that was read is TGTGCCAGCGGTGATGGGGGGGGGCGAGGGGCT. Amino acids: CASGDGGGRGA. The whole CDR3 reads CASGDGGGRGAEQFF.

As regards this clone: Gene names refer to mouse genes. The CDR3 is cut off 4 residues early in the read; its end comes from the germline J gene. The genes are TRBV13-3 and TRBJ1-4, with TRBD1 identical over 10 bases. The CDR3 totals 14 residues. Looked up from germline, CDR1 is NNHDY and CDR2 is SYVADS. Unmatched junction bases numbered 2, after V lost 3 bases and J lost 6 bases. CDR3 bases read: TGTGCCAGCAGTGGGGGACAGGGGCACGAA. Its translation is CASSGGQGHE. The CDR3, in full, reads CASSGGQGHERLFF. Supplemented by reference TRBV13-3 and TRBJ1-4, the full variable domain reads EAAVTQSPRSKVAVTGGKVTLSCHQTNNHDYMYWYRQDTGHGLRLIHYSYVADSTEKGDIPDGYKASRPSQENFSLILELASLSQTAVYFCASSGGQGHERLFFGHGTKLSVL.

In its sample, this clone was seen many times. TCRdb's protein does not match the DNA translation at residue 11; the protein provided is translated from the DNA. The genes and germline here are from mouse. The read terminates 3 residues ahead of where the CDR3 ends, so the germline J gene completes it. The chain is built from TRBV13-3 and TRBJ1-3, with a possible D match to TRBD1 (6 bases). Trimming shortened V by 3 bases and J by 3 bases, and 10 bases separated the two germline ends. Germline lookup yields CDR1 NNHDY and CDR2 SYVADS. The CDR3 runs 14 residues. CDR3 bases read: TGTGCCAGCAGTGGGACAGCCCGTGGAAATACG. Translation gives CASSGTARGNT. The complete CDR3 protein is CASSGTARGNTLYF. Variable domain in full (rest from reference TRBV13-3 and TRBJ1-3): EAAVTQSPRSKVAVTGGKVTLSCHQTNNHDYMYWYRQDTGHGLRLIHYSYVADSTEKGDIPDGYKASRPSQENFSLILELASLSQTAVYFCASSGTARGNTLYFGEGSRLIVV.

To note about this clone: Germline and genes here are mouse. Coverage ceases 4 residues before the CDR3 finishes, and the germline J gene fills in the end. The rearrangement joins TRBV17 to TRBJ2-1; tentatively, D is TRBD1 (6 bases). CDR1 is MNHDT, CDR2 YYDKIL, per germline. The CDR3 consists of 14 residues. Trimming cost V 6 bases and J 4 bases, with 13 bases left between them. This chain's CDR3 is CASSIGTKYAEQFF. Incomplete CDR3 DNA: TGTGCTAGCAGCATCGGGACAAAATATGCT.

Only a few counts were recorded for this clone. Mouse gene names apply. The read ends 4 residues before the CDR3 terminus; that terminus is restored from the germline J gene. V and J are TRBV16 and TRBJ2-1; 7 bases line up with TRBD1. This CDR3 has 15 amino acids. Germline V gene lookup returns CDR1 SGHSA and CDR2 FRNQAP. V gave up 0 bases and J gave up 3 bases; unmatched junction bases: 2. The CDR3 sequence: CASSLEQGSYAEQFF. The covered CDR3 bases are TGTGCAAGCAGCTTAGAACAGGGGTCCTATGCT.

As to this clone: An end of the junction differs from the germline gene, which may be a read error. All gene names here are mouse names. With the read ending 4 residues before the CDR3 end, the germline J gene is used to fill in that end. V is TRBV13-3 and J is TRBJ2-1; D may be TRBD2 (6 bases). The CDR3 spans 14 residues. Germline V gene data show CDR1 as NNHDY and CDR2 as SYVADS. CDR3: CARSVNGGGAEQFF. The CDR3 DNA, read in part, is TGTGCCCGCAGTGTAAATGGGGGAGGCGCT.

As to this clone: Gene and germline names: mouse. The read ends 4 residues before the CDR3 terminus; that terminus is restored from the germline J gene. The same CDR3 also results from other DNA sequences found in this sample. The rearrangement joins TRBV13-3 to TRBJ2-7, with TRBD2 matching over 8 bases. The CDR3 extends over 12 amino acids. CDR1 is NNHDY, CDR2 SYVADS, per germline. CDR3 loop: CASLGGPYEQYF. CDR3 bases read: TGTGCCAGCCTGGGGGGCCCTTAT.

This clone was counted many times. Any gene name here is a mouse gene name. The read is 4 residues too short to cover the CDR3 end, so that end is filled in from the germline J gene. The V call is TRBV13-3, the J call TRBJ2-5; 14 nucleotides match TRBD2. Per the germline V gene, CDR1 is NNHDY and CDR2 is SYVADS. The V and J ends lost 5 bases and 1 base, in that order; junction bases with no gene match: 3. The CDR3 spans 16 residues. This CDR3 reads CASSRDWGGDQDTQYF. The DNA read from the CDR3 is TGTGCCAGCAGCCGGGACTGGGGGGGCGACCAAGAC.

Only a few counts were recorded for this clone. These gene names are mouse names. With the read ending 4 residues before the CDR3 end, the germline J gene is used to fill in that end. V usage is TRBV19 and J usage is TRBJ2-7; D remains unclear. This CDR3 contains 12 residues. Looked up from germline, CDR1 is FNHDT and CDR2 is SITEND (reference sequence). Incomplete CDR3 DNA: TGTGCCAGCAGTATGTCAGCAAAT. As protein: CASSMSAN. The complete CDR3 sequence is CASSMSANEQYF.

This clone has only a few counts. Mouse germline and gene names are used. From the germline J gene comes the end of the CDR3, since the read stops 4 residues before it. This rearrangement joins TRBV13-3 to TRBJ2-5; 7 bases align to TRBD2. The CDR3 is made up of 14 amino acids. Germline assignment: CDR1 NNHDY and CDR2 SYVADS. The CDR3 is CASRAPGGRDTQYF. The CDR3 DNA, read in part, is TGTGCCAGCAGGGCTCCTGGGGGAAGAGAC.

A note on this clone: The listed genes are named as in mouse. The read ends 4 residues early relative to the CDR3; the germline J gene fills the gap. V gene TRBV16 combines with J gene TRBJ2-5, with D possibly matching TRBD2 (7 bases). This CDR3 is built from 17 residues. Per the germline V gene, CDR1 is SGHSA and CDR2 is FRNQAP. Trimming took off 0 bases at V and 0 bases at J, with 13 bases between the two ends. Partial CDR3 DNA: TGTGCAAGCAGCTTAGAAGGAGGGGGGGGTAACCAAGAC. Residues: CASSLEGGGGNQD. The whole CDR3 sequence reads CASSLEGGGGNQDTQYF. The whole variable domain, filled in from reference TRBV16 and TRBJ2-5, reads NAGVIQTPRHKVTGKGQEATLWCEPISGHSAVFWYRQTIVQGLEFLTYFRNQAPIDDSGMPKERFSAQMPNQSHSTLKIQSTQPQDSAVYLCASSLEGGGGNQDTQYFGPGTRLLVL.

This clone has only a few counts. Gene names are the mouse ones. Sequencing ends 4 residues short of the CDR3 end; the germline J gene provides the rest. The chain is built from TRBV16 and TRBJ1-4, with 7 bases matching TRBD1. CDR3 length: 14 residues. The V and J ends lost 5 bases and 1 base, in that order; junction bases with no gene match: 1. From germline, CDR1 is SGHSA and CDR2 FRNQAP. The CDR3 loop is CASSRDSSNERLFF. The part of the CDR3 DNA that was read is TGTGCAAGCAGCCGGGACAGTTCCAACGAA.